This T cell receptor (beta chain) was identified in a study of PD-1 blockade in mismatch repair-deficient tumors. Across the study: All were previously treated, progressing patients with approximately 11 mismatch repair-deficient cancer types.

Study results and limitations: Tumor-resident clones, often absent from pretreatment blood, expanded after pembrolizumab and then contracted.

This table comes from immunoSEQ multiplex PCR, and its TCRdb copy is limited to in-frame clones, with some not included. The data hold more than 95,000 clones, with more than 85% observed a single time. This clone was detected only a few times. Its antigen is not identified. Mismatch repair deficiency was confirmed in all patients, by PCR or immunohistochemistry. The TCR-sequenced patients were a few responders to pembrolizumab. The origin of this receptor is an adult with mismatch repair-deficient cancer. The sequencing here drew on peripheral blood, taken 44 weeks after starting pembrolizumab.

The CDR3: CASSLAQAPNYGYTF. As DNA, the CDR3 is TGTGCCAGCAGCTTAGCTCAGGCTCCTAACTATGGCTACACCTTC. This chain connects TRBV11-3 to TRBJ1-2; unclear D gene. Trimming left V 1 base short and J 0 bases short, with 9 bases between. CDR1 is SGHNT and CDR2 is YENEEA in the germline V gene. There are 15 residues in the CDR3.